What follows is one T cell receptor (beta chain) and its context. The data derive from a study of blood T cell repertoires in COVID-19. As for the study in general: Samples representing acute and convalescent COVID-19 were sourced from the United States, Italy and Spain. The cDNA or gDNA used as material had been derived from T cells, B-cell-depleted T cells, or PBMCs.

Trimming removed 0 bases at V and 0 bases at J, with 8 bases between. The CDR3 is made up of 15 amino acids. Germline V lookup: CDR1 MNHEY, CDR2 SVGAGI. The assay was immunoSEQ multiplex PCR, and TCRdb's table has in-frame clones only and misses some. The top ten clones hold just over 0.55% of a sample with some 150,000 clones, approximately 80% of them seen once. V gene TRBV6-5 combines with J gene TRBJ1-1; no reliable D call. The sample consisted of peripheral blood. The source is a man between 60 and 75 years old with acute or convalescent COVID-19. The CDR3: CASSYSYTVNTEAFF. In DNA, the CDR3 is TGTGCCAGCAGTTACTCGTATACAGTGAACACTGAAGCTTTCTTT.